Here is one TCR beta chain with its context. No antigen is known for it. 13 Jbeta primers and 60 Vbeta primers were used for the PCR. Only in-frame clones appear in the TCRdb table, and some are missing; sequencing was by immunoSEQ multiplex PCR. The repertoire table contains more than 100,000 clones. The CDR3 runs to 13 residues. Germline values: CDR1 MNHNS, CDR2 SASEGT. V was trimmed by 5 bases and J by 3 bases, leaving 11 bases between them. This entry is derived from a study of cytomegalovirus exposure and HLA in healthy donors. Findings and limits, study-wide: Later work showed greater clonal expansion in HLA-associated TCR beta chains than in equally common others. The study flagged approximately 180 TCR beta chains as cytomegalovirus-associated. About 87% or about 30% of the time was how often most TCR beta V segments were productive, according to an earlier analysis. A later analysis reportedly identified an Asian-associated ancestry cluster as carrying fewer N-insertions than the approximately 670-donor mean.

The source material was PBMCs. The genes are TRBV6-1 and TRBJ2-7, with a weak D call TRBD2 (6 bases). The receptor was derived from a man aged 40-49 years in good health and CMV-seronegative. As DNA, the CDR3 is TGTGCCAGCAGTAGGGACTGGAACTACGAGCAGTACTTC. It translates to CASSRDWNYEQYF.